This is a list of T cell receptor beta chains from one sample in a study of T cells in Graves' hyperthyroidism and ophthalmopathy. TCRdb reanalysed the multiplex PCR reads using MiXCR and keeps one entry per CDR3 protein. The sample shows hundreds of thousands of distinct CDR3 sequences, about 20% of them seen only once. The sample consisted of blood. Source of these receptors: a man aged 25 to 40 with Graves' ophthalmopathy. CDR3s include the opening cysteine and the closing phenylalanine or tryptophan. D genes are given only for firm matches. Rows give clone size only sometimes, using once, few, many, or a class for an expanded clone.

TRBV20-1,.,.,TRBJ1-6,TGCAGTGCTAGAGATCAAAACAGCAATAATTCACCCCTCCACTTT,CSARDQNSNNSPLHF
TRBV20-1,few,.,TRBJ2-1,TGCAGTGCCCCCGTGGGTAGAGGGGTCTACAATGAGCAGTTCTTC,CSAPVGRGVYNEQFF
TRBV28,.,.,TRBJ2-7,TGTGCCAGCAGTTTACAGGGAATTCAGCGCTACGAGCAGTACTTC,CASSLQGIQRYEQYF
TRBV28,.,TRBD1,TRBJ1-2,TGTGCCAGCAGTTTGGGACAGGGGGCAGGGGGCTACACCTTC,CASSLGQGAGGYTF
TRBV2,.,.,TRBJ2-5,TGTGCCAGCGGGGATGTGCCCCCAGAGACCCAGTACTTC,CASGDVPPETQYF
TRBV18,.,.,TRBJ1-1,TGTGCCAGCTCCGCAAACGAGTTGTTGAACACTGAAGCTTTCTTT,CASSANELLNTEAFF
TRBV20-1,.,TRBD1,TRBJ1-3,TGCAGTGCTAGAGTGGGGACAGGGGGCGCGTCTGGAAACACCATATATTTT,CSARVGTGGASGNTIYF
TRBV28,few,.,TRBJ1-1,TGTGCCAGCAGTTCGAGTCTGAACACTGAAGCTTTCTTT,CASSSSLNTEAFF
TRBV11-1,.,.,TRBJ2-2,TGTGCCAGCAGTTTCGGCAGGGACGACACCGGGGAGCTGTTTTTT,CASSFGRDDTGELFF
TRBV19,once,.,TRBJ1-5,TGTGCCAGTAGTATAGATCAGGTACCCTCCAATCAGCCCCAGCATTTT,CASSIDQVPSNQPQHF
TRBV25-1,.,TRBD1,TRBJ2-1,TGTGCCAGCACGAAGGGGGCGGGCGAGCAGTTCTTC,CASTKGAGEQFF
TRBV14,.,TRBD1,TRBJ1-2,TGTGCCAGCAGCCCTAGTACAGGGGCTCGGGGCTACACCTTC,CASSPSTGARGYTF
TRBV18,.,TRBD2,TRBJ2-7,TGTGCCAGCTCACCATCCCTAGCGGGAGCCCGCTGGGAGCAGTACTTC,CASSPSLAGARWEQYF
TRBV6-1,.,.,TRBJ2-3,TGTGCCAGCAGTTACAGCGGAGCTAGCACAGATACGCAGTATTTT,CASSYSGASTDTQYF
TRBV11-3,many,TRBD2,TRBJ2-1,TGTGCCAGCAGCCGTACTAGAAGCGGGAGCAATTATGAGCAGTTCTTC,CASSRTRSGSNYEQFF
TRBV6-2/TRBV6-3,.,.,TRBJ1-5,TGTGCCAGCAACCCCTCAGGGGGCAATCAGCCCCAGCATTTT,CASNPSGGNQPQHF
TRBV29-1,.,TRBD2,TRBJ2-1,TGCAGCGTTGAACTTTGGCGGGAGGGCCACGGTGAGCAGTTCTTC,CSVELWREGHGEQFF
TRBV5-1,many,TRBD1,TRBJ2-7,TGCGCCAGCAGCTTGGGAGTGGGGACAGGCTTGCGGGAGCAGTACTTC,CASSLGVGTGLREQYF
TRBV7-9,.,TRBD2,TRBJ2-1,TGTGCCAGCAGCCACCCAACTAGCGAGAGCTCCTACAATGAGCAGTTCTTC,CASSHPTSESSYNEQFF
TRBV5-5,.,.,TRBJ1-2,TGTGCCAGCAGCACCGGGACTCAGTATGGCTACACCTTC,CASSTGTQYGYTF
TRBV11-2,many,.,TRBJ2-7,TGTGCCAGCAGCTTAGAGGCAGCTACCTACGAGCAGTACTTC,CASSLEAATYEQYF
TRBV30,.,TRBD2,TRBJ2-1,TGTGCCTGGAGTGGAGGGACTAGCGGGAAGAACAATGAGCAGTTCTTC,CAWSGGTSGKNNEQFF
TRBV6-5,.,TRBD1,TRBJ1-1,TGTGCCAGCAGTTTCGCGGGGGACAGCGGGAGGGACACTGAAGCTTTCTTT,CASSFAGDSGRDTEAFF
TRBV28,few,.,TRBJ2-3,TGTGCCAGCAGCCCCCGGGCGACTAGCACAGATACGCAGTATTTT,CASSPRATSTDTQYF
TRBV6-5,few,.,TRBJ1-1,TGTGCCAGCAGTTACTCAGGGGGCACTGAAGCTTTCTTT,CASSYSGGTEAFF
TRBV11-1,.,TRBD2,TRBJ2-5,TGTGCCAGCAGCTTAGCCGGACTAGCGGGCCTCGGGGGAGAGACCCAGTACTTC,CASSLAGLAGLGGETQYF
TRBV11-3,many,.,TRBJ2-5,TGTGCCAGCAGCTTAGATGAGGAGACCCAGTACTTC,CASSLDEETQYF